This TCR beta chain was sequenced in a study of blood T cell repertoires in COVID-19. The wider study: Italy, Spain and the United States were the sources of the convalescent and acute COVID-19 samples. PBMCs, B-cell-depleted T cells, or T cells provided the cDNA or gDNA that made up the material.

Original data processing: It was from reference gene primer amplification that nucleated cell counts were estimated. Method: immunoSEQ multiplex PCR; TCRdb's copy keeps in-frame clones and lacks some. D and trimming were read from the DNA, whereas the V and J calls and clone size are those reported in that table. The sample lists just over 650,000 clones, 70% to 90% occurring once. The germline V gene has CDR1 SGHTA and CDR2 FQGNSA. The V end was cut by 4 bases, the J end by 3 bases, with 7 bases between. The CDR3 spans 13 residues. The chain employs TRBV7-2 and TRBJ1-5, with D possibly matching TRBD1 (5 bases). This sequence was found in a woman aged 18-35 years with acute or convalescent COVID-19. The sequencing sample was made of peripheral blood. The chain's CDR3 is CASSSRDNQPQHF. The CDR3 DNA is TGTGCCAGCAGCTCCAGGGACAATCAGCCCCAGCATTTT.